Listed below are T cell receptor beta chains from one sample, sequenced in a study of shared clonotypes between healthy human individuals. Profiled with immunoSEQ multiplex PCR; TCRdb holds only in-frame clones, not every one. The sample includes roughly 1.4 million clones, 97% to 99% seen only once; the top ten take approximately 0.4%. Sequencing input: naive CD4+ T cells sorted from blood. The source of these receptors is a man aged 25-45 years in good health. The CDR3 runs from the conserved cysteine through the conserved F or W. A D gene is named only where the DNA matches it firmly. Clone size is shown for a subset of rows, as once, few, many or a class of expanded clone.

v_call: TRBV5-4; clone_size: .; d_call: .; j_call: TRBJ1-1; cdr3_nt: TGTGCCAGCACCTCCGGCGGGACTTCTTTTAGGGGAGCTTTCTTT; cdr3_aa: CASTSGGTSFRGAFF
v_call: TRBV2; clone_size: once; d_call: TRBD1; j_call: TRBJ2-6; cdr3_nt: TGTGCCAGCAGTCGGGACAGAAGCTCTGGGGCCAACGTCCTGACTTTC; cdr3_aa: CASSRDRSSGANVLTF
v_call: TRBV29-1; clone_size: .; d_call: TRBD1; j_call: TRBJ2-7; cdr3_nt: TGCAGCGTTGGGGGACAGATAGAGCAGTACTTC; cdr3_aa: CSVGGQIEQYF
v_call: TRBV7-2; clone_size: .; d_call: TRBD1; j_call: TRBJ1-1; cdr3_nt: TGTGCCAGCAGCTTGGTACAGGGGACAATTGAAGCTTTCTTT; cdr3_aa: CASSLVQGTIEAFF
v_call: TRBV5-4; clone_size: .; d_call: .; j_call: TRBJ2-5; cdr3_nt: TGTGCCAGCAGCTCGGACTCCTGGGAAGAGACCCAGTACTTC; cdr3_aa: CASSSDSWEETQYF
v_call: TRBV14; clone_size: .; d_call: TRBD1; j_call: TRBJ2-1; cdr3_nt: TGTGCCAGCAGCCCAGGACAGGGCCTTCCCCATGAGCAGTTCTTC; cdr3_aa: CASSPGQGLPHEQFF
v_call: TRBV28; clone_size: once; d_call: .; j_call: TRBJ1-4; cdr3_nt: TGTGCCAGCAGTTACGCAGGGCCGGGTCGCACTAATGAAAAACTGTTTTTT; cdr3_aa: CASSYAGPGRTNEKLFF
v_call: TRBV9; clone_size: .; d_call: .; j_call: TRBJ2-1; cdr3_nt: TGTGCCAGCAGCGTAGTCTTATCCTCTTCCTACAATGAGCAGTTCTTC; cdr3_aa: CASSVVLSSSYNEQFF
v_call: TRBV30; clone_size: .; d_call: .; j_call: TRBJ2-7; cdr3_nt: TGTGCCTGGAGTACGGCCGGGCCGGGCGAGCAGTACTTC; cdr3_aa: CAWSTAGPGEQYF
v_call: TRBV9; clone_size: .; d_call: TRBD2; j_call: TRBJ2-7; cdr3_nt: TGTGCCAGCAACACCAACCCTACTAGCGGGAACCTCTACGAGCAGTACTTC; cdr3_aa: CASNTNPTSGNLYEQYF
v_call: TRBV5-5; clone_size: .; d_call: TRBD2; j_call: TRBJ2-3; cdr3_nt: TGTGCCAGCTCGGGACTAGCGGGAGATAAAGATACGCAGTATTTT; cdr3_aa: CASSGLAGDKDTQYF
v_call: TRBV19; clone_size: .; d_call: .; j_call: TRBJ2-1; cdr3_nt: TGTGCCAGTAGTATCCTAGCAGGGTCGACCTACAATGAGCAGTTCTTC; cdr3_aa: CASSILAGSTYNEQFF
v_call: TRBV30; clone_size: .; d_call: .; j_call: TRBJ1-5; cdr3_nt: TGTGCCTGGAGTGTAGGTGAGTGGCAGCCCCAGCATTTT; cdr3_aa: CAWSVGEWQPQHF
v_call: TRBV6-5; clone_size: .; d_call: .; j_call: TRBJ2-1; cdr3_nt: TGTGCCAGCAGCTTTCTAGCCCCGAGGGACAATGAGCAGTTCTTC; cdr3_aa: CASSFLAPRDNEQFF
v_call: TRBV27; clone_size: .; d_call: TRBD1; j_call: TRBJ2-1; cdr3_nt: TGTGCCAGCAGTCCCCGGGACAGGGTGTACAATGAGCAGTTCTTC; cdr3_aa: CASSPRDRVYNEQFF
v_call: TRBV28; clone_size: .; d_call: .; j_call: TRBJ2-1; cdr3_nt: TGTGCCAGCAGTTCCCGCCAATTGGCTCTCAATGAGCAGTTCTTC; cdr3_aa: CASSSRQLALNEQFF
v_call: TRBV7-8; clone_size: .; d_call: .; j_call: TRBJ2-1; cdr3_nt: TGTGCCAGCAGCTTGGGGCAAGGACTAAACCCGACAAGCTCCTACAATGAGCAGTTCTTC; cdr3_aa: CASSLGQGLNPTSSYNEQFF
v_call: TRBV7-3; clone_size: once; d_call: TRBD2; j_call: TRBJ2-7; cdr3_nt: TGTGCCAGCAGCTCGAGACAGCGGGAGAGCTCCTACGAGCAGTACTTC; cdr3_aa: CASSSRQRESSYEQYF
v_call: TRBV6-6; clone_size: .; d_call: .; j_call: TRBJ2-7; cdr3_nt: TGTGCCAGCACCCCCCCCAGGGGCCAAAGGACCTACGAGCAGTACTTC; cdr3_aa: CASTPPRGQRTYEQYF